The text below deals with one T cell receptor (beta chain). CDR1 and CDR2 (germline): MGHRA, YSYEKL. V was shortened by 0 bases and J by 0 bases, with 11 bases between the two germline ends. This CDR3 has 16 residues. This sample is drawn from a study of blood T cell repertoires in COVID-19. Across the study: Sample material is recorded as cDNA or gDNA derived from T cells, B-cell-depleted T cells, or PBMCs.

Here immunoSEQ multiplex PCR was the method, and the copy in TCRdb shows in-frame clones only, minus some. The table records about 95,000 clones, roughly 90% of them present only once. This rearrangement joins TRBV4-1 to TRBJ1-1; D unclear. The TCR comes from a man in his fifties or sixties with COVID-19, enrolled during active disease. The sequencing input was peripheral blood. CDR3 coding DNA: TGCGCCAGCAGCCAAGAAGGCGGGAGCATGAACACTGAAGCTTTCTTT. This sequence encodes CASSQEGGSMNTEAFF.